The subject of this entry is one T cell receptor beta chain. Only in-frame clones appear in the TCRdb table, and some are missing; sequencing was by immunoSEQ multiplex PCR. The table includes 200,000 to 250,000 clones, approximately 80% detected once. This sample is part of a study of blood T cell repertoires in COVID-19. Background on the study: COVID-19 samples, acute and convalescent, were from the United States, Italy and Spain.

Cohort allocation depended upon clinical history that participants reported. The CDR3 extends over 15 amino acids. Germline loops: CDR1 ENHRY, CDR2 SYGVKD. Unmatched junction bases numbered 1, after V lost 0 bases and J lost 2 bases. The receptor comes from a man between 60 and 75 years old who had recovered from COVID-19. J is TRBJ1-5 and V is TRBV10-3; 7 positions agree with TRBD1. Sequenced material: PBMCs or T cells enriched from blood (not recorded which). This chain's CDR3 is CAISESDRGNQPQHF. CDR3 DNA: TGTGCCATCAGTGAGTCCGACAGGGGCAATCAGCCCCAGCATTTT.